The TCR beta chain described here comes from a study of T cell repertoires in cytomegalovirus infection. As for the study in general: It can be stated that public TCR beta signatures indicated CMV infection as well as a matching HLA type.

The V segment lost 6 bases and the J segment 10 bases; nucleotides outside the gene matches: 8. This CDR3 is built from 12 residues. Germline CDR1 is LNHDA and CDR2 is SQIVND (reference sequence). As to this clonotype: Its antigen remains unknown.

MiXCR, run by TCRdb on the reads, gives a single entry per CDR3 protein. The sample includes about 310,000 distinct CDR3 sequences, around a sixth seen only once; the top ten take about 12%. Overall study findings and caveats: Ex vivo, HLA-C-restricted CMV-specific TCR beta clonotypes prevailed over the rest of the response. Based on cumulative public TCR beta family frequency, carriers of CMV plus the relevant HLA were identified.

Material for sequencing was PBMCs. This receptor was obtained from a human donor in good health (CMV status not recorded). Some clones in this sample may be carry-over from other donors' samples. V and J are TRBV19 and TRBJ1-2; 7 positions agree with TRBD1. In DNA, the CDR3 is TGTGCCAGTAGCCTATTGGGACAGCTCTACACCTTC. Translated: CASSLLGQLYTF.